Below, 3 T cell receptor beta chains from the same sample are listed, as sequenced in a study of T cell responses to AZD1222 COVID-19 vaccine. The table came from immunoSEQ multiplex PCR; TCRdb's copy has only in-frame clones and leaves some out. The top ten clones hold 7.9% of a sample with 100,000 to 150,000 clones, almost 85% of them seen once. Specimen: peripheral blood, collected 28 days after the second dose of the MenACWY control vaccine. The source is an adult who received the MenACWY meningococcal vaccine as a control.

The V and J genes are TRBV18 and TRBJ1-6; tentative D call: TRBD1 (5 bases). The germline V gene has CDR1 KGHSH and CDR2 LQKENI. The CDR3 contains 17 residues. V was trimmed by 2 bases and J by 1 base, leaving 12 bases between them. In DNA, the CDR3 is TGTGCCAGCTCACCAGAGGCAGGGAGTTCCTATAATTCACCCCTCCACTTT. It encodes CASSPEAGSSYNSPLHF.

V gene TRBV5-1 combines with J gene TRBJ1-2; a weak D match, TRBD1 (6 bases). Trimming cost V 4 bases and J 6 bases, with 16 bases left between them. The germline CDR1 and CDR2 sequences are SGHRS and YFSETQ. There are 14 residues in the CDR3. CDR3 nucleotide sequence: TGCGCCAGCAGCGTAACCGGGACAACTGATGGCTACACCTTC. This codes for CASSVTGTTDGYTF.

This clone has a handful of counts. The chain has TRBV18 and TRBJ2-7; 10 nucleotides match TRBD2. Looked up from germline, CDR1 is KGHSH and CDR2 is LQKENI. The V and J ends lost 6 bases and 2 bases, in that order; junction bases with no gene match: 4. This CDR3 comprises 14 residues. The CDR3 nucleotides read TGTGCCAGCTCCGGGACTAGCGACACCTACGAGCAGTACTTC. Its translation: CASSGTSDTYEQYF. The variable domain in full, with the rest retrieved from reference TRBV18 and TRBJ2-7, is NAGVMQNPRHLVRRRGQEARLRCSPMKGHSHVYWYRQLPEEGLKFMVYLQKENIIDESGMPKERFSAEFPKEGPSILRIQQVVRGDSAAYFCASSGTSDTYEQYFGPGTRLTVT.